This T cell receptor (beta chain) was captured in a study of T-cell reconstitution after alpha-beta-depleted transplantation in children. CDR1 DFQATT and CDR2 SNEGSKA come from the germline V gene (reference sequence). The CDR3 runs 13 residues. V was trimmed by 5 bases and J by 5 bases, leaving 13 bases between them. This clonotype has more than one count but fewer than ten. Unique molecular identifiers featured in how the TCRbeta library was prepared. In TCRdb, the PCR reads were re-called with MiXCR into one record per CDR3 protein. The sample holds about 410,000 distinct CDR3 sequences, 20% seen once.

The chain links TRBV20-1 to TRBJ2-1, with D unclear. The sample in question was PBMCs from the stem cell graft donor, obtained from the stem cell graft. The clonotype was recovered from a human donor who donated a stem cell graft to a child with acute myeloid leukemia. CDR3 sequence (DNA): TGCAGTGCTGGAGTTGACCCAAACAATGAGCAGTTCTTC. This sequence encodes CSAGVDPNNEQFF.